The following is a T cell receptor beta chain sequence with its context. The method was immunoSEQ multiplex PCR; TCRdb's version includes in-frame clones alone and lacks a portion of them. The sample contains hundreds of thousands of clones, 85% of which appear only once. This CDR3 has 13 amino acids. The germline V and J ends were trimmed by 0 bases and 10 bases, with 7 bases remaining between them. Looked up from germline, CDR1 is SGHDN and CDR2 is FVKESK. The source of the sample is a study of blood T cell repertoires in COVID-19. Individuals aged roughly 18 to 95 years were recruited from roughly 23 US areas. Categorization into cohorts depended on clinical history that participants reported.

This clonotype was obtained from a woman aged 45-65 years who had recovered from COVID-19. The sequenced sample consisted of PBMCs or T cells enriched from blood (not recorded which). The gene calls are TRBV14 and TRBJ1-6, with D hard to call. In nucleotides, the CDR3 is TGTGCCAGCAGCCAAGAAATGCGGTCACCCCTCCACTTT. It is translated as CASSQEMRSPLHF.